These 13 T cell receptor beta chains were sequenced from one sample in a study of OX40 agonist ivuxolimab in advanced cancers. Assay: immunoSEQ multiplex PCR; the TCRdb copy retains only in-frame clones and omits some. Here the sample spans 50,000 to 65,000 clones, about four fifths being singletons. Specimen: CD4+ or CD8+ T cells sorted from blood, collected in a trial of the OX40 agonist ivuxolimab. These receptors all come from an adult with an advanced solid tumor such as melanoma, head and neck, liver or kidney cancer.

Remarks on this clone: In the same sample, other DNA sequences code for this CDR3. This chain uses TRBV7-9 with TRBJ1-3; no reliable D call. Germline CDR1 SEHNR, CDR2 FQNEAQ (reference sequence). The ends were cut back, 5 bases at V and 2 bases at J, with 10 bases in the middle. The CDR3 totals 14 residues. CDR3 residues: CASSPDIAGNTIYF. CDR3 in DNA: TGTGCCAGCAGCCCTGACATTGCTGGAAACACCATATATTTT.

The chain links TRBV25-1 to TRBJ1-1; D is possibly TRBD1 (5 bases). The germline CDR1 and CDR2 sequences are MGHDK and SYGVNS. Trimming removed 6 bases at V and 4 bases at J, with 12 bases between. The CDR3 covers 13 residues. The CDR3: CASRRREVTEAFF. In DNA, the CDR3 is TGTGCCAGCAGGCGCAGGGAGGTCACTGAAGCTTTCTTT.

The chain has TRBV13 and TRBJ2-1; D ambiguous. The CDR3 has 13 amino acids. V was trimmed by 7 bases and J by 0 bases, leaving 7 bases between them. Germline values: CDR1 PRHDT, CDR2 FYEKMQ (reference sequence). In nucleotides, the CDR3 is TGTGCCAGCATGGGCATCTCCTACAATGAGCAGTTCTTC. Translating gives CASMGISYNEQFF. The full variable domain, with the rest looked up from reference TRBV13 and TRBJ2-1, is AAGVIQSPRHLIKEKRETATLKCYPIPRHDTVYWYQQGPGQDPQFLISFYEKMQSDKGSIPDRFSAQQFSDYHSELNMSSLELGDSALYFCASMGISYNEQFFGPGTRLTVL.

The chain couples TRBV19 to TRBJ1-2; D may be TRBD1 (5 bases). Trimming left V 7 bases short and J 1 base short, with 13 bases between. Germline lookup yields CDR1 LNHDA and CDR2 SQIVND (reference sequence). CDR3 length: 14 amino acids. CDR3 nucleotide sequence: TGTGCCAGTATCCCAGGGCGAAATAACTATGGCTACACCTTC. Its protein product is CASIPGRNNYGYTF.

The chain employs TRBV30 and TRBJ1-3; possible D gene TRBD1, 5 bases. Trimming shortened V by 4 bases and J by 4 bases, and 8 bases separated the two germline ends. From germline, CDR1 is GTSNPN and CDR2 SVGIG (reference sequence). The CDR3 runs to 12 residues. The CDR3: CAWIGVGNTIYF. Written as DNA, the CDR3 is TGTGCCTGGATAGGGGTAGGAAACACCATATATTTT.

V gene TRBV4-1 combines with J gene TRBJ1-6, with 9 bases matching TRBD1. J gave up 2 bases and V 2 bases, and 4 bases lay outside the gene matches. This CDR3 spans 17 amino acids. The germline V gene has CDR1 MGHRA and CDR2 YSYEKL. CDR3 sequence reads: CASSQPRDRAYNSPLHF. As DNA, the CDR3 is TGCGCCAGCAGCCAACCCCGGGACAGGGCCTATAATTCACCCCTCCACTTT.

The chain has TRBV11-3 and TRBJ1-1, with D tentatively TRBD1 (5 bases). With 5 bases removed from V and 0 bases from J, the gap between germline ends came to 10 bases. The CDR3 length is 14 residues. Germline CDR1 reads SGHNT; CDR2 reads YENEEA. Here the CDR3 reads CASSNRFMNTEAFF. The CDR3 DNA follows: TGTGCCAGCAGCAACAGGTTCATGAACACTGAAGCTTTCTTT.

The J gene is TRBJ1-1, the V gene TRBV5-1; TRBD1 is a possible D gene (6 bases). Germline lookup yields CDR1 SGHRS and CDR2 YFSETQ. The CDR3 extends over 15 amino acids. V was shortened by 3 bases and J by 2 bases, with 14 bases between the two germline ends. Here the CDR3 DNA reads TGCGCCAGCAGCTGGACAGTTGCCCCTAACACTGAAGCTTTCTTT. It specifies CASSWTVAPNTEAFF. The variable domain in full, completed from reference TRBV5-1 and TRBJ1-1, reads KAGVTQTPRYLIKTRGQQVTLSCSPISGHRSVSWYQQTPGQGLQFLFEYFSETQRNKGNFPGRFSGRQFSNSRSEMNVSTLELGDSALYLCASSWTVAPNTEAFFGQGTRLTVV.

V is TRBV6-1 and J is TRBJ1-3, with TRBD1 matching over 7 bases. The V and J ends lost 6 bases and 2 bases, in that order; junction bases with no gene match: 4. The CDR3 has 14 amino acids. Looked up from germline, CDR1 is MNHNS and CDR2 is SASEGT. The CDR3 DNA follows: TGTGCCAGCAGGCGACAGGGTGCTGGAAACACCATATATTTT. Amino acid sequence: CASRRQGAGNTIYF.

This chain uses TRBV19 with TRBJ2-4, with no clear D. CDR1 LNHDA and CDR2 SQIVND come from the germline V gene (reference sequence). The CDR3 is made up of 12 amino acids. Trimming pared 5 bases from V and 9 bases from J, leaving 11 bases between. For the CDR3, the DNA is TGTGCCAGTAGTGGCTCGGAGAGCATTCAGTACTTC. Its protein product is CASSGSESIQYF.

This clone was picked up one time. This chain connects TRBV18 to TRBJ2-1; D could derive from TRBD1 or TRBD2 (5 bases each). Germline V CDR1 and CDR2: KGHSH, LQKENI. V was trimmed by 2 bases and J by 8 bases, leaving 16 bases between them. This CDR3 has 15 amino acids. The CDR3 spells CASSPVGEIPHEQFF. The CDR3 coding sequence is TGTGCCAGCTCACCAGTGGGGGAAATCCCCCATGAGCAGTTCTTC. Full variable domain (missing parts from reference TRBV18 and TRBJ2-1): NAGVMQNPRHLVRRRGQEARLRCSPMKGHSHVYWYRQLPEEGLKFMVYLQKENIIDESGMPKERFSAEFPKEGPSILRIQQVVRGDSAAYFCASSPVGEIPHEQFFGPGTRLTVL.

The chain uses TRBV5-1 and TRBJ2-1, with unresolved D. V lost 0 bases to trimming and J lost 3 bases, with 13 bases between them. Germline V CDR1 and CDR2: SGHRS, YFSETQ. The CDR3 is 16 amino acids. CDR3 bases: TGCGCCAGCAGCTTGGCGGGCCAGGCTCACTACAATGAGCAGTTCTTC. Translated: CASSLAGQAHYNEQFF.

This clone was seen only a few times. The genes are TRBV6-5 and TRBJ1-6, with no clear D. The CDR3 contains 12 residues. Trimming took off 0 bases at V and 9 bases at J, with 3 bases between the two ends. CDR1 and CDR2 (germline): MNHEY, SVGAGI. CDR3 loop: CASSYSSSPLHF. The DNA of the CDR3 is TGTGCCAGCAGTTACTCGTCTTCACCCCTCCACTTT.